This record looks at one T cell receptor beta chain sequence and its context. Its antigen is still unknown. This record comes from a study of pediatric ulcerative colitis. Study information: Ulcerative colitis patients had pancolitis or left-sided colitis, with confirming histology.

Study observations and caveats: Blood-rectal clonal overlap within each person was significantly higher in ulcerative colitis patients than controls. Rectal repertoires separated controls, mild-moderate and acute severe colitis. Blood-derived T cells may be present in rectal pinch biopsies.

During colonoscopy, one to two rectal pinch biopsies were collected. The protocol was immunoSEQ multiplex PCR, while the TCRdb copy is restricted to in-frame clones and leaves out a portion. The table records roughly 25,000 clones, over 55% of them present only once. The source material was gut tissue. The clonotype was recovered from a boy aged 5-17 years with severe ulcerative colitis.

This CDR3 is CSTRLAGEQYF. The CDR3 DNA follows: TGCAGCACGAGACTAGCTGGCGAGCAGTACTTC. V and J are TRBV29-1 and TRBJ2-7; 7 bases fit TRBD2. Germline V gene sequence: CDR1 SQVTM, CDR2 ANQGSEA. The V segment lost 8 bases and the J segment 6 bases; nucleotides outside the gene matches: 7. The CDR3 has 11 amino acids.